The text below deals with one T cell receptor (beta chain). The data are from a study of blood T cell repertoires in COVID-19. The CDR3 length is 12 residues. The V end lost 1 base, the J end lost 3 bases, and 3 bases lay between the germline ends. Germline V gene sequence: CDR1 MGHDK, CDR2 SYGVNS. In the original analysis: Reference gene primer amplification in the assay estimated nucleated cell counts. Produced via immunoSEQ multiplex PCR; TCRdb's table is partial and in-frame only. The V and J calls and clone size come from that table; D and trimming were worked out from the DNA. The sample consists of some 100,000 clones, roughly 90% of them appearing once.

The sequenced material came from peripheral blood. The TCR comes from a woman aged 60-75 years with acute or convalescent COVID-19. This chain connects TRBV25-1 to TRBJ1-2, with D uncertain. The CDR3 coding sequence is TGTGCCAGCAGTGAATCTTACTATGGCTACACCTTC. It codes for CASSESYYGYTF.